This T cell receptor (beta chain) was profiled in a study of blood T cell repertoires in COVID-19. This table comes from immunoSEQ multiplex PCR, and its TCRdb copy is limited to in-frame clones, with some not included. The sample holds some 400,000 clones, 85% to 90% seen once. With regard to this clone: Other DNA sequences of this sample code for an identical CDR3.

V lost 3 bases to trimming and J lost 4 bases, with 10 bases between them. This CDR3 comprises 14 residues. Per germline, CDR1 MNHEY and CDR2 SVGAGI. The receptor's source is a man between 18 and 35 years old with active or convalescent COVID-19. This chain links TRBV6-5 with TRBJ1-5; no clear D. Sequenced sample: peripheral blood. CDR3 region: CASSYRTGNQPQHF. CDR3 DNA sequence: TGTGCCAGCAGTTATCGCACGGGGAATCAGCCCCAGCATTTT.